This T cell receptor beta chain emerged from a study of response to subunit inactivated influenza vaccine. Overall study results and limits: Few new T cells, the authors suggested, are recruited by each seasonal influenza vaccination.

A remark on this clonotype: The antigen is unknown.

The CDR3 length is 14 residues. Germline loops: CDR1 SGHTA, CDR2 FQGNSA. V was pared by 4 bases and J by 4 bases, with 13 bases between. Via MiXCR, TCRdb re-called the RT-PCR reads, giving one row per CDR3 protein. The sample consists of 500,000 to 600,000 distinct CDR3 sequences, about an eighth of them appearing once. The input for sequencing was PBMCs from blood, taken on the day of vaccination. This clonotype was sampled from a man in his fifties who received an inactivated influenza vaccine. The chain is built from TRBV7-2 and TRBJ1-1; TRBD1 might be the D (5 bases). The CDR3 nucleotides are TGTGCCAGCAGCTACAGGCTCGCTGGCACTGAAGCTTTCTTT. Encoded protein: CASSYRLAGTEAFF.